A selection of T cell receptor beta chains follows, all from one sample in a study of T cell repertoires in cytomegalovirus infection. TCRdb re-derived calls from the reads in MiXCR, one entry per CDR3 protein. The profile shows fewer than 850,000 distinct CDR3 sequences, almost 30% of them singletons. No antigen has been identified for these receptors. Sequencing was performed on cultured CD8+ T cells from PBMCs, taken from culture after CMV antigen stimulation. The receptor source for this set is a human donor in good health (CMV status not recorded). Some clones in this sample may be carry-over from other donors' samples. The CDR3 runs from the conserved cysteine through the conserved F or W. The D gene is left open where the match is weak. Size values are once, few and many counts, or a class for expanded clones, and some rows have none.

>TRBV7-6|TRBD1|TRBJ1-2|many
TGTGCCAGCAGCGCCTCCGCCGGGACAGGGAGTCCTAACTATGGCTACACCTTC
CASSASAGTGSPNYGYTF
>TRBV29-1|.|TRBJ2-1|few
TGCAGCGTTGTTGGGGGTGAGCAGTTCTTC
CSVVGGEQFF
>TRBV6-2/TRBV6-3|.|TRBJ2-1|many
TGTGCCAGCAGCCTGAATCTGGGTGGGGGTGCCTACAATGAGCAGTTCTTC
CASSLNLGGGAYNEQFF
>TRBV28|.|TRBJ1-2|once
TGTGCCAGCAAGAGGGAGGGGGACGGCCGGCGAGGCTACACCTTC
CASKREGDGRRGYTF
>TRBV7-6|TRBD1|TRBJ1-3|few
TGTGCCAGCAGCTTCTCTATACAGGGGGCAACTGGAAACACCATATATTTT
CASSFSIQGATGNTIYF
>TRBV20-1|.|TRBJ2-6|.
TGCAGTGCTAGAGATCCAAGGGGGGGGCAAGAATCCCCCTCTGGGGCCAACGTCCTGACTTTC
CSARDPRGGQESPSGANVLTF
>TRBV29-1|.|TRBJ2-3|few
TGCAGCGTTGAAGATAGAGACACCGGGCACACAGATACGCAGTATTTT
CSVEDRDTGHTDTQYF
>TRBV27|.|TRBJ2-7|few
TGTGCCAGCAGTTTATCGATGCCAGATGAGCAGTACTTC
CASSLSMPDEQYF
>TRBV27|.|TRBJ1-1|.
TGTGCCAACAGTCCGATACAGGGAATGAACACTGAAGCTTTCTTT
CANSPIQGMNTEAFF
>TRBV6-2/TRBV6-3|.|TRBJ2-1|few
TGTGCCAGCACTAATGGGGCCTATCTCATGGGGAGCTCCTACAATGAGCAGTTCTTC
CASTNGAYLMGSSYNEQFF
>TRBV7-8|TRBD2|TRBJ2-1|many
TGTGCCAGCAGCATACCGGGACTAGCGGGGGGGACTTACAATGAGCAGTTCTTC
CASSIPGLAGGTYNEQFF
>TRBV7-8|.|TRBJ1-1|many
TGTGCCAGCAGCTTACCATGGGGGCAAGACACTGAAGCTTTCTTT
CASSLPWGQDTEAFF
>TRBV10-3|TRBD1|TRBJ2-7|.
TGTGCCATCAGGACGACAGGGAGAGAATACGAGCAGTACTTC
CAIRTTGREYEQYF
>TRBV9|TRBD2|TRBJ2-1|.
TGTGCCAGCAGCGACCTTGGGGGGGACCCCCACAATGAGCAGTTCTTC
CASSDLGGDPHNEQFF
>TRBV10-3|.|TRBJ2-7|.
TGTGCCATCACTGGACAGAATGATCCCTACGAGCAGTACTTC
CAITGQNDPYEQYF
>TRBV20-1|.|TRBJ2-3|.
TGCAGTGCTAGAGATACGGGGGGCCTTGGGGTGACATTT
CSARDTGGLGVTF
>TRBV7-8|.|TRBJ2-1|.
TGTGCCAGCAGCTGGGGACTCAATGAGCAGTTCTTC
CASSWGLNEQFF
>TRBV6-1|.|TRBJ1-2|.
TGTGCCAGCAGTGAAAACCTCCCCGCCCCTAACTATGGCTACACCTTC
CASSENLPAPNYGYTF
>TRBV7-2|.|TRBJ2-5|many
TGTGCCAGCAGCCTCTGGGACATCGCCGAGGAGACCCAGTACTTC
CASSLWDIAEETQYF
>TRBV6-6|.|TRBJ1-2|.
TGTGCCAGCAGTTGGGGGAGCAACTATGGCTACACCTTC
CASSWGSNYGYTF
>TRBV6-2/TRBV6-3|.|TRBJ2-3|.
TGTGCCAGCAGTTACTTCCCCACAGATACGCAGTATTTT
CASSYFPTDTQYF
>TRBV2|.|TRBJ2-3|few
TGTGCCAGCAGTGGACCGGGACCAAGCACAGATACGCAGTATTTT
CASSGPGPSTDTQYF
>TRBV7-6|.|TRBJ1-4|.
TGTGCCAGCAGTCCCGACGGAGCAACTAATGAAAAACTGTTTTTT
CASSPDGATNEKLFF
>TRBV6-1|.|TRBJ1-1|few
TGTGCCAGCAGTGATATCAAGTTCCAAACTGAAGCTTTCTTT
CASSDIKFQTEAFF
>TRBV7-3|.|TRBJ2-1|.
TGTGCCAGCAGCTTGCCAGGGAGTAACTACAATGAGCAGTTCTTC
CASSLPGSNYNEQFF
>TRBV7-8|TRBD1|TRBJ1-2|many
TGTGCCAGCAGCTTAATGGACAGGGCGGGTGACTACACCTTC
CASSLMDRAGDYTF
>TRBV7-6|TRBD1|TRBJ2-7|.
TGTGCCAGCAGCCCGCGGACAGGGCCCCACGAGCAGTACTTC
CASSPRTGPHEQYF
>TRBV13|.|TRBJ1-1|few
TGTGCCAGCAGCTTCAGGGGAGGCTCTGAAGCTTTCTTT
CASSFRGGSEAFF
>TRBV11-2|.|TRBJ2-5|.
TGTGCCAGCGCACTGGGGGCTCCCACGGTAGAGACCCAGTACTTC
CASALGAPTVETQYF
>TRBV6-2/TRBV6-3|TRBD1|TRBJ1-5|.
TGTGCCAGCAGCCAGGACAGGGAAGGGCCTCAGCCCCAGCATTTT
CASSQDREGPQPQHF
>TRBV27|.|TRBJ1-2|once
TGTGCCAGCAGTTTAGGACAGAAAGCTAACTATGGCTACACCTTC
CASSLGQKANYGYTF
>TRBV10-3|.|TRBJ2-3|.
TGTGCCATCAGTGAGCGGGACTGGTTTTCGATGAATACGCAGTATTTT
CAISERDWFSMNTQYF
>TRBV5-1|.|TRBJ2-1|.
TGCGCCAGCAGCTTGGAGGGCTTACTTGAGCAGTTCTTC
CASSLEGLLEQFF
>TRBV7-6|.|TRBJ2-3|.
TGTGCCAGCAGTAAAAAGCCGAGTACGCAGTATTTT
CASSKKPSTQYF
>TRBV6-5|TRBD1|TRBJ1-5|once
TGTGCCAGCAGTCCCCGGGACAGGGGGACTCAGCCCCAGCATTTT
CASSPRDRGTQPQHF
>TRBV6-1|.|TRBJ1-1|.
TGTGCCAGCAGTGACGGAGGGGGAATCACTGAAGCTTTCTTT
CASSDGGGITEAFF
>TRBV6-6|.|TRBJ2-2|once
TGTGCCAGCAGTTACCGAATGCCGACCGGGGAGCTGTTTTTT
CASSYRMPTGELFF
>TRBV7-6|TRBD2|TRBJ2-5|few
TGTGCCAGCAGTCCGGGACTAGCGGGCGAGGTATCCGGGGAGACCCAGTACTTC
CASSPGLAGEVSGETQYF
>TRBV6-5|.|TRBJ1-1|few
TGTGCCAGCAGTTATCTGGGTGTTACTGAAGCTTTCTTT
CASSYLGVTEAFF
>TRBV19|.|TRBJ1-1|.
TGTGCCAGTAGTATAGGCCGAGTCGGGCCGAACACTGAAGCTTTCTTT
CASSIGRVGPNTEAFF